The 30 T cell receptor beta chains listed next were all sequenced from one sample in a study of Graves' ophthalmopathy and Graves' hyperthyroidism. Transcripts of RNA were the source for amplifying TCR beta CDR3 regions. Second-round multiplex PCR came after a first-round RT-PCR that employed HTBI primers. TCRdb re-called the multiplex PCR reads with MiXCR, one entry per CDR3 protein. Of approximately 700,000 distinct CDR3 sequences in the sample, over 40% were seen once. The sample consisted of peripheral blood. The receptors were sampled from an adult man with Graves' ophthalmopathy.

In the case of this clonotype: A much larger clone differs by one base, so this may be a read error. The genes are TRBV25-1 and TRBJ1-1; D might be TRBD1 (5 bases). V lost 5 bases to trimming and J lost 6 bases, with 13 bases between them. Germline lookup yields CDR1 MGHDK and CDR2 SYGVNS. The CDR3 totals 13 residues. CDR3: CASSSRDGAEAFF. In nucleotides, the CDR3 is TGTGCCAGCAGTTCCCGGGACGGGGCTGAAGCTTTCTTT.

In its sample, this clonotype was seen many times. The CDR3 here is CAITRAATYEQYF. CDR3 nucleotide sequence: TGTGCCATCACCAGGGCGGCGACCTACGAGCAGTACTTC. The genes are TRBV10-3 and TRBJ2-7; D perhaps matches TRBD1 (5 bases). V lost 7 bases, J lost 2 bases, and 12 bases lay in between. The CDR3 loop spans 13 amino acids. Germline values: CDR1 ENHRY, CDR2 SYGVKD.

This clonotype came up many times. This sequence joins TRBV2 and TRBJ1-1; perhaps TRBD1 as D (6 bases). The CDR3 sequence is 17 residues long. V was trimmed by 3 bases and J by 7 bases, leaving 24 bases between them. Germline loops: CDR1 SNHLY, CDR2 FYNNEI. The CDR3 bases are TGTGCCAGCAGTGATCCCCGGGACACAAGACCGCCGGGTGAAGCTTTCTTT. It codes for CASSDPRDTRPPGEAFF.

This clonotype occurred many times. The rearrangement links TRBV2 to TRBJ2-6; perhaps TRBD2 as D (6 bases). This CDR3 is built from 17 residues. Trimming removed 8 bases from V and 0 bases from J, with 17 bases in between. CDR1 and CDR2 (germline): SNHLY, FYNNEI. The DNA of the CDR3 is TGTGCCAGCTTCCGGACGGGGGTTTACTCTGGGGCCAACGTCCTGACTTTC. Protein product: CASFRTGVYSGANVLTF.

CDR3 sequence: CASSRIQGAGNQPQHF. CDR3 bases: TGCGCCAGCAGCCGTATACAGGGGGCTGGCAATCAGCCCCAGCATTTT. This rearrangement joins TRBV4-1 to TRBJ1-5; 9 positions agree with TRBD1. V lost 4 bases to trimming and J lost 2 bases; unmatched junction nucleotides: 6. Germline assignment: CDR1 MGHRA and CDR2 YSYEKL. The CDR3 spans 16 residues.

The genes are TRBV5-1 and TRBJ1-4; 10 bases match TRBD1. The ends lost 0 bases at V and 7 bases at J; junction bases unmatched: 6. The CDR3 runs to 16 residues. Germline lookup yields CDR1 SGHRS and CDR2 YFSETQ. DNA of the CDR3: TGCGCCAGCAGCTTGGCCGGAGGGACAGGGGTTGAAAAACTGTTTTTT. As protein: CASSLAGGTGVEKLFF.

The rearrangement uses TRBV19 and TRBJ1-6; the D is unclear. Trimming stripped 4 bases from V and 0 bases from J, with 7 bases between. CDR1 is LNHDA, CDR2 SQIVND, per germline (reference sequence). CDR3 length: 15 residues. CDR3 loop: CASSTRSSYNSPLHF. The CDR3 nucleotides read TGTGCCAGTAGTACGAGAAGCTCCTATAATTCACCCCTCCACTTT.

Details on this clonotype: A much larger clone sits a single nucleotide away, making a read error possible. Here the CDR3 omits its conserved ending phenylalanine or tryptophan, so a read error is the likely source. The V and J genes are TRBV2 and TRBJ2-5; 8 bases line up with TRBD1. Trimming removed 10 bases from V and 2 bases from J; junction bases left unmatched: 3. Germline CDR1 reads SNHLY; CDR2 reads FYNNEI. This CDR3 is built from 12 residues. CDR3: CAITGGQETQYL. The CDR3 DNA reads TGTGCCATAACAGGGGGGCAAGAGACCCAGTACCTC.

The sample holds many counts of this clonotype. The gene calls are TRBV12-3 or TRBV12-4 and TRBJ2-5, with 11 bases that match TRBD2. The trim removed 5 bases at V and 5 bases at J, leaving 7 bases unmatched. The CDR3 extends over 15 amino acids. The CDR3: CASSATSGGSETQYF. The CDR3, as DNA: TGTGCCAGCAGTGCTACTAGCGGGGGTAGCGAGACCCAGTACTTC.

This clonotype has at least ten counts. The V and J genes are TRBV6-5 and TRBJ2-7, with a tentative D call TRBD2 (6 bases). Germline V gene sequence: CDR1 MNHEY, CDR2 SVGAGI. The CDR3 is made up of 14 amino acids. V dropped 6 bases and J dropped 1 base, with 13 bases sitting between them. CDR3 nucleotide sequence: TGTGCCAGCAGAGGGACTTCTTCTTCCTACGAGCAGTACTTC. Residues: CASRGTSSSYEQYF.

This clonotype was counted at least ten times. The chain combines TRBV24-1 with TRBJ2-7; TRBD1 agrees at 9 bases. The CDR3 is 15 amino acids. Trimming took 7 bases from V and 4 from J; bases not matched to a gene: 10. The germline CDR1 and CDR2 sequences are KGHDR and SFDVKD. The CDR3 DNA follows: TGTGCCACCAGCGATACACGACAGGGGGGATACGAGCAGTACTTC. It is translated as CATSDTRQGGYEQYF.

On this clonotype itself: A junction boundary mismatches the germline segment, possibly from a read error. This chain uses TRBV29-1 with TRBJ1-2, with 7 nucleotides matching TRBD1. The CDR3 consists of 16 residues. Germline assignment: CDR1 SQVTM and CDR2 ANQGSEA. CDR3 sequence reads: CAWSGDTGDTNYGYTF. The DNA of the CDR3 is TGTGCCTGGAGTGGAGATACAGGGGATACTAACTATGGCTACACCTTC.

V is TRBV7-2 and J is TRBJ2-5; a weak D match, TRBD2 (6 bases). Per germline, CDR1 SGHTA and CDR2 FQGNSA. This CDR3 has 16 amino acids. With 5 bases removed from V and 7 bases from J, the gap between germline ends came to 23 bases. The CDR3 DNA reads TGTGCCAGCAGCAAAATAGGGTCTAGCGCGCTTCGGACCCAGTACTTC. Translating gives CASSKIGSSALRTQYF.

This clonotype was detected ten times or more. The V gene is TRBV19, the J gene TRBJ1-5, with D possibly being TRBD1 (6 bases). V was shortened by 7 bases and J by 0 bases, with 10 bases between the two germline ends. Germline CDR1 and CDR2: LNHDA and SQIVND (reference sequence). The CDR3 loop spans 14 amino acids. This CDR3 is CASKHRVSNQPQHF. CDR3 nucleotide sequence: TGTGCCAGTAAGCACAGGGTTAGCAATCAGCCCCAGCATTTT.

This clonotype was seen only a few times. At one end the junction does not follow the germline gene, possibly because of a read error. This chain uses TRBV10-3 with TRBJ1-5; tentatively, D is TRBD1 (5 bases). In germline, CDR1 is ENHRY, CDR2 SYGVKD. CDR3 length: 14 residues. CDR3 protein: CASSFGTENQPQHF. The CDR3 nucleotides read TGTGCCAGCAGTTTTGGGACGGAGAATCAGCCCCAGCATTTT.

The V gene is TRBV5-1, the J gene TRBJ2-7; TRBD2 matches at 10 bases. Germline V gene sequence: CDR1 SGHRS, CDR2 YFSETQ. This CDR3 region has 15 residues. J lost 6 bases, V lost 3 bases, and 9 bases had no gene match. The CDR3 here is CASSSLASGSREQYF. Written as DNA, the CDR3 is TGCGCCAGCAGCTCCCTCGCTAGCGGGAGTCGCGAGCAGTACTTC.

The V gene is TRBV7-3, the J gene TRBJ2-5, with 11 bases aligning to TRBD2. V lost 4 bases and J lost 2; bases outside the gene matches: 6. The CDR3 has 16 residues. Per the germline V gene, CDR1 is SGHTA and CDR2 is FQGTGA. DNA of the CDR3: TGTGCCAGCAGCTCCATAGCGGGAGGGGCTCAAGAGACCCAGTACTTC. Translating gives CASSSIAGGAQETQYF.

This clonotype was found many times. Germline and junction disagree at one end, which may indicate a read error. CDR3 sequence (DNA): TGTGCCATCGGTGAGTCCGGAGAAAAACTGTTTTTT. Translating it yields CAIGESGEKLFF. The chain recombines TRBV10-3 with TRBJ1-4; D ambiguous. Germline CDR1 ENHRY, CDR2 SYGVKD. CDR3 length equals 12 residues.

This clonotype was seen many times. This chain connects TRBV29-1 to TRBJ1-1; the D gene is possibly TRBD1 (5 bases). This CDR3 is built from 13 residues. Trimming took off 4 bases at V and 8 bases at J, with 17 bases between the two ends. Germline CDR1 and CDR2: SQVTM and ANQGSEA. The CDR3: CSVGGVGTPEAFF. Written as DNA, the CDR3 is TGCAGCGTTGGAGGGGTGGGGACTCCGGAAGCTTTCTTT.

V and J are TRBV29-1 and TRBJ2-7, with D possibly called TRBD1 or TRBD2 (6 bases each). Trimming removed 7 bases at V and 3 bases at J, with 16 bases between. This CDR3 is built from 13 residues. Germline values: CDR1 SQVTM, CDR2 ANQGSEA. The chain's CDR3 is CSARRGDDYEQYF. Written as DNA, the CDR3 is TGCAGCGCCCGGAGGGGGGACGACTACGAGCAGTACTTC.

The chain employs TRBV9 and TRBJ1-3; TRBD1 matches 8 bases. This CDR3 has 17 residues. The germline gives CDR1 SGDLS, CDR2 YYNGEE. V trimming: 0 bases; J trimming: 6 bases; junction bases outside the gene matches: 11. DNA for the CDR3: TGTGCCAGCAGCGTAGATAAGTTTTGGACAGGGACAAACACCATATATTTT. It yields the protein CASSVDKFWTGTNTIYF.

This chain uses TRBV2 with TRBJ1-4; 7 positions agree with TRBD1. V was pared by 6 bases and J by 5 bases, with 9 bases of the junction left unmatched. This CDR3 is 15 amino acids long. Germline lookup yields CDR1 SNHLY and CDR2 FYNNEI. The CDR3 DNA reads as TGTGCCAGCAGCCTTGGACAGGCGCCAAATGAAAAACTGTTTTTT. Translation gives CASSLGQAPNEKLFF.

With respect to this clonotype: One end of the junction does not line up with germline, which may come from a read error. The rearrangement joins TRBV10-3 to TRBJ2-6; D possibly matches TRBD1 or TRBD2 (5 bases each). CDR3 length: 13 residues. Germline loops: CDR1 ENHRY, CDR2 SYGVKD. The CDR3 nucleotides are TGTGCCATCAGTGAGCAGGGAGCGAACACTGAAGCTTTC. This encodes CAISEQGANTEAF.

Written as DNA, the CDR3 is TGTGCCAGCAGGGGACAGGGACTGATCAGCAATCAGCCCCAGCATTTT. Residues: CASRGQGLISNQPQHF. The chain links TRBV6-6 to TRBJ1-5; 9 positions agree with TRBD1. Germline CDR1 and CDR2: MNHNY and SVGAGI (reference sequence). CDR3 size: 16 residues. Germline trimming cut 6 bases from V and 1 base from J; bases unmatched to any gene: 7.

This clonotype was seen repeatedly, ten times or more. The rearrangement links TRBV5-1 to TRBJ1-1, with 11 nucleotides matching TRBD1. This CDR3 has 12 residues. Germline CDR1 reads SGHRS; CDR2 reads YFSETQ. The J segment lost 6 bases and the V segment lost 7 bases, leaving 2 bases of the junction unmatched. The CDR3 sequence is CASGTGGPEAFF. For the CDR3, the DNA is TGCGCCAGCGGGACAGGGGGGCCTGAAGCTTTCTTT.

The chain employs TRBV7-9 and TRBJ1-4, with D possibly TRBD1 on 5 matching bases. This CDR3 has 18 residues. The V gene lost 5 bases and the J gene lost 0 bases, with 19 bases spanning the gap. Germline-derived CDR1 and CDR2 are SEHNR and FQNEAQ (reference sequence). The CDR3 region has the DNA TGTGCCAGCAGCGGCAGGGAGGGATTTTATGCAACTAATGAAAAACTGTTTTTT. Its translation is CASSGREGFYATNEKLFF.

This chain links TRBV11-2 with TRBJ2-7, with 8 bases matching TRBD2. The CDR3 loop spans 14 amino acids. V lost 1 base, J lost 6 bases, and 5 bases stayed unmatched. Germline lookup yields CDR1 SGHAT and CDR2 FQNNGV. For the CDR3, the DNA is TGTGCCAGCAGCTTAGCGGGAGGGTTCCGCGAGCAGTACTTC. Protein product: CASSLAGGFREQYF.

V usage is TRBV20-1 and J usage is TRBJ2-3; tentatively, D is TRBD1 or TRBD2 (5 bases each). CDR3 size: 14 residues. Germline values: CDR1 DFQATT, CDR2 SNEGSKA (reference sequence). V was cut by 5 bases and J by 1 base, with 13 bases left in between. In DNA, the CDR3 is TGCAGTGCTTTGCTGGGGGACGGCACAGATACGCAGTATTTT. Protein product: CSALLGDGTDTQYF.

This clonotype was seen only a few times. V and J are TRBV5-7 and TRBJ1-2; the D gene is possibly TRBD1 (5 bases). TRBV5-7 is an open reading frame, and its role is uncertain. CDR3 length equals 15 residues. The V gene lost 4 bases and the J gene lost 2 bases, with 15 bases spanning the gap. The CDR3 nucleotides read TGTGCCAGCAGCCTCTACAGGTACGAGAACTATGGCTACACCTTC. It is translated as CASSLYRYENYGYTF.

This clonotype was recorded once. This may come from a read error, since a much larger clone is one base off. The chain employs TRBV10-3 and TRBJ1-1; D might be TRBD1 (6 bases). CDR1 is ENHRY, CDR2 SYGVKD, per germline. The germline V and J ends were trimmed by 6 bases and 7 bases, with 6 bases remaining between them. The CDR3 sequence is 10 residues long. The CDR3 here is CAIRDSEAFF. The CDR3 DNA is TGTGCCATCAGGGACAGTGAAGCTTTCTTT.